This TCR beta chain stems from a study of blood T cells in healthy people across ages. For the study at large: Through template switching, about one barcoded beta molecule was captured per two T cells, as measured in model experiments.

The sample holds many counts of this clonotype. The authors ran a second PCR of about 6 to 12 cycles using a sample-barcoded 5' primer and a J-beta primer mix. TCRdb recomputed calls from the 5' RACE reads with MiXCR, one row per CDR3 protein. The profile shows about 1 million distinct CDR3 sequences, roughly a quarter of them singletons. These data were likewise used in another study, on T cells of mothers and their children. From that paper: Material was donated by three healthy Caucasian mothers and their six children. For related and unrelated pairs alike, thymic selection shapes TCR recombination output similarly.

This TCR was recovered from a girl aged 2-10 years in good health. The specimen sequenced was blood.

DNA of the CDR3: TGTGCCAGCAGCCCCGCCCCCTCCTACGAGCAGTACTTC. It encodes CASSPAPSYEQYF. V gene TRBV7-2 combines with J gene TRBJ2-5; D not certain. The closer fit of TRBJ2-7 to the DNA end suggests the J call may be wrong. Looked up from germline, CDR1 is SGHTA and CDR2 is FQGNSA. The CDR3 loop spans 13 amino acids.